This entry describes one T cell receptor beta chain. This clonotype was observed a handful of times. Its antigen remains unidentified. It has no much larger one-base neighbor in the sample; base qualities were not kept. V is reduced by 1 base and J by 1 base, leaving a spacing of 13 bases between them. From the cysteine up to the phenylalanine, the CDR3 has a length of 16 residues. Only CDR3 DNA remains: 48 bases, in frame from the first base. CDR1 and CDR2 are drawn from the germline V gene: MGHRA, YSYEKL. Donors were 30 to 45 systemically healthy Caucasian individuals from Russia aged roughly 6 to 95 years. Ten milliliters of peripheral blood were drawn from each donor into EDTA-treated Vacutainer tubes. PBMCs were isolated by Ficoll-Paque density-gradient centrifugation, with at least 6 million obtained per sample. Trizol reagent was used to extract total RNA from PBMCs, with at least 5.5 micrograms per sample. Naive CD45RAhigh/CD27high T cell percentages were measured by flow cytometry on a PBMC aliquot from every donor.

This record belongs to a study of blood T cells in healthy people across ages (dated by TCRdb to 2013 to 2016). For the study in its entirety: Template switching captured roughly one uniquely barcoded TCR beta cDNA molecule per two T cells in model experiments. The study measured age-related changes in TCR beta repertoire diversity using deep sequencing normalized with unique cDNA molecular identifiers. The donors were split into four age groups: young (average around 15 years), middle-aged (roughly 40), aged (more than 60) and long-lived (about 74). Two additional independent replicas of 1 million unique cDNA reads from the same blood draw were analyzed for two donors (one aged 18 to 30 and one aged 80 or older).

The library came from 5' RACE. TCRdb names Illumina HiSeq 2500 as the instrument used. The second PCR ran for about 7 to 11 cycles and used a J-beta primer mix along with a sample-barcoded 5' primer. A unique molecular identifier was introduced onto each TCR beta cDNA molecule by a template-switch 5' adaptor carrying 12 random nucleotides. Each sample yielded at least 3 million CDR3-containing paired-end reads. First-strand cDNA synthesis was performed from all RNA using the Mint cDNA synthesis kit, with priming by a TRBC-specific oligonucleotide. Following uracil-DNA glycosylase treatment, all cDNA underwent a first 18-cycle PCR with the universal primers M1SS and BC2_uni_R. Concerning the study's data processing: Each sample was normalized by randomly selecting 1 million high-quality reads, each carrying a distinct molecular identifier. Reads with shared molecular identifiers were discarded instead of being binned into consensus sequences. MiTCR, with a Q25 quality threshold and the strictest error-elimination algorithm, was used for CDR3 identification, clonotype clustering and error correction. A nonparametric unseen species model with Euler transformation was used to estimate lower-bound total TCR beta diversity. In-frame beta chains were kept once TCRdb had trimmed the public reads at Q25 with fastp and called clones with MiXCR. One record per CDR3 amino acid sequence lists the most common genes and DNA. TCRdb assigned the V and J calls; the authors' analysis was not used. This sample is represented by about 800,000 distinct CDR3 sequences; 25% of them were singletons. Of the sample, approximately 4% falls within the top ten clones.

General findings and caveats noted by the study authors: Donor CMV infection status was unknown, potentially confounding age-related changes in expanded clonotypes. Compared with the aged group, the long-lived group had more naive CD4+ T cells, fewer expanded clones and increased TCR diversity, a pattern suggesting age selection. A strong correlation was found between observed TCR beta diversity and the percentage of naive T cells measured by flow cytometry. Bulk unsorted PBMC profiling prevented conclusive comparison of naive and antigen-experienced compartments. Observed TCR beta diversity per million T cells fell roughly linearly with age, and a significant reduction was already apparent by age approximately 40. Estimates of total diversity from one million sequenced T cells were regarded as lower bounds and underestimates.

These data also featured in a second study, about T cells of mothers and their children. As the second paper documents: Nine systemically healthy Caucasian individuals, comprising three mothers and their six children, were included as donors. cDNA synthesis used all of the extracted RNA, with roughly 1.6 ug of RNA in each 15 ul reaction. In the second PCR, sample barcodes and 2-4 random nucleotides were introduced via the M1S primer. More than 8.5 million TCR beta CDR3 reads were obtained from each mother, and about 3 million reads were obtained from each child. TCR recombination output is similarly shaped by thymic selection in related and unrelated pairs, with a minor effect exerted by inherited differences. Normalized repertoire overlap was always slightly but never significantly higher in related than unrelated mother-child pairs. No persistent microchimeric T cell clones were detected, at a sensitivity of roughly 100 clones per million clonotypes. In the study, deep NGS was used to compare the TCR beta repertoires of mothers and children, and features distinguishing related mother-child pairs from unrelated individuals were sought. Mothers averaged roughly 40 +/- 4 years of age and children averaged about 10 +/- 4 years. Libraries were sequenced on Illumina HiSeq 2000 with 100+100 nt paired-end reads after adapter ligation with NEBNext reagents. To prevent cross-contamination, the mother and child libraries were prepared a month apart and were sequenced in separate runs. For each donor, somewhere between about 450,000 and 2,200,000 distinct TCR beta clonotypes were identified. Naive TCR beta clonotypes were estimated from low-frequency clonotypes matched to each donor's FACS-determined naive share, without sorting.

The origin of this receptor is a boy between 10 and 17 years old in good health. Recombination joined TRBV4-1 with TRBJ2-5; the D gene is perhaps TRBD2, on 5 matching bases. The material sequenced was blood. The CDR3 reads CASSQGGLGIQETQYF. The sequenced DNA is TGCGCCAGCAGCCAAGGCGGGCTAGGGATCCAAGAGACCCAGTACTTC.